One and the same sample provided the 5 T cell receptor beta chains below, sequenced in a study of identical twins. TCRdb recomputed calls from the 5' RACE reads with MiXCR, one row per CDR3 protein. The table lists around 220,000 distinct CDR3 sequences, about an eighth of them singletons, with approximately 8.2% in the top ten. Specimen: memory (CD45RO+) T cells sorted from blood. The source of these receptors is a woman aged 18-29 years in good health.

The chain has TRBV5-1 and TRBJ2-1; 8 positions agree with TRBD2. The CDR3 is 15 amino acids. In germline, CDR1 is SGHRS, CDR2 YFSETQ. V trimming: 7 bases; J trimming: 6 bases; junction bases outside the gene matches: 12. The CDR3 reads CASAVGGSGTNEQFF. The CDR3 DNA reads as TGCGCCAGCGCCGTTGGTGGTAGCGGGACCAATGAGCAGTTCTTC.

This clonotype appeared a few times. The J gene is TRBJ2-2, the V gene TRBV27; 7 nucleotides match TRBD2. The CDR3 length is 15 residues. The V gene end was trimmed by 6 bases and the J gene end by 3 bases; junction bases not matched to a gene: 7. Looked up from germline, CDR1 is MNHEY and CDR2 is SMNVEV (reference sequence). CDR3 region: CASRLGGRHTGELFF. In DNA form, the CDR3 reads TGTGCCAGCAGACTGGGGGGGAGACACACCGGGGAGCTGTTTTTT.

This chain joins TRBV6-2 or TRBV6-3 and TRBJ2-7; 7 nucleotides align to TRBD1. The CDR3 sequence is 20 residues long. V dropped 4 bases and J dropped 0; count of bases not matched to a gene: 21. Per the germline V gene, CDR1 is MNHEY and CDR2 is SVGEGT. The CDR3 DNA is TGTGCCAGCAGTTTCTCGAAAACCCAAGCCTTGGGACAGAACTCCTACGAGCAGTACTTC. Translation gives CASSFSKTQALGQNSYEQYF.

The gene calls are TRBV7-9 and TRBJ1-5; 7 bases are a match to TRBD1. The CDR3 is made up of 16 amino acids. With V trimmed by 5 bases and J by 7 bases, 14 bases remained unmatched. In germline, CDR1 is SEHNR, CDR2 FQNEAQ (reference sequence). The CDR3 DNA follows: TGTGCCAGCAGCCGCGGGGAGGGGGCCAGGCAGCAGCCCCAGCATTTT. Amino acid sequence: CASSRGEGARQQPQHF.

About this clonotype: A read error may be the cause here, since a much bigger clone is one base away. CDR3 DNA sequence: TGTGCCAGCAGCTTGGGGCTAGCGGATACATTCAATGAGCAGTTCTTC. This translates into CASSLGLADTFNEQFF. The rearrangement uses TRBV5-8 and TRBJ2-1; TRBD2 agrees at 7 bases. Trimming cost V 0 bases and J 6 bases; bases outside gene matches: 9. This CDR3 region has 16 residues. In germline, CDR1 is SGHTS, CDR2 YDEGEE.